Below, 17 T cell receptor beta chains from the same sample are listed, as sequenced in a study of T-cell memory formation after mild COVID-19. MiXCR was run by TCRdb on the 5' RACE reads, yielding one entry per CDR3 protein. Of around 200,000 distinct CDR3 sequences in the sample, more than 9% were seen once. The material sequenced was PBMCs or a T cell subset sorted from them (not recorded which). Receptors were obtained from a man younger than 35 who had mild COVID-19 (a few samples of this study predate the infection). Cell type and time point are not known.

The sample holds a few counts of this clonotype. The genes are TRBV3-1 and TRBJ2-1; 8 positions match TRBD1. Trimming took 0 bases from V and 9 from J; bases not matched to a gene: 10. CDR3 length: 16 amino acids. Germline V gene lookup returns CDR1 LGHDT and CDR2 YNNKEL (reference sequence). CDR3 bases: TGTGCCAGCAGCCAAGAGTCGTTGCAGGGGGCCGGTGAGCAGTTCTTC. It is translated as CASSQESLQGAGEQFF.

This clonotype was detected only a few times. V gene TRBV7-2 combines with J gene TRBJ2-3; unclear D gene. CDR3 length equals 11 residues. Germline V CDR1 and CDR2: SGHTA, FQGNSA. V lost 4 bases and J 6 bases, leaving 5 bases between the germline ends. CDR3 sequence (DNA): TGTGCCAGCAGCTCCCTTGATACGCAGTATTTT. Translated, it gives CASSSLDTQYF.

This clonotype was counted at least ten times. The CDR3 region is CAIQTDGSEAFF. CDR3 nucleotides: TGTGCCATCCAGACGGATGGGTCTGAAGCTTTCTTT. The chain joins TRBV10-3 to TRBJ1-1, with unresolved D. Per the germline V gene, CDR1 is ENHRY and CDR2 is SYGVKD. The V end was cut by 8 bases, the J end by 6 bases, with 13 bases between. This CDR3 comprises 12 residues.

For the CDR3, the DNA is TGTGCCAGCAGCTTAACCGGGACAGGGACCAATCAGCCCCAGCATTTT. It specifies CASSLTGTGTNQPQHF. The chain carries TRBV7-2 and TRBJ1-5; 9 bases align to TRBD1. The CDR3 length is 16 residues. V was pared by 2 bases and J by 3 bases, with 5 bases of the junction left unmatched. CDR1 is SGHTA and CDR2 is FQGNSA in the germline V gene. The whole variable domain, remainder taken from reference TRBV7-2 and TRBJ1-5, is GAGVSQSPSNKVTEKGKDVELRCDPISGHTALYWYRQSLGQGLEFLIYFQGNSAPDKSGLPSDRFSAERTGGSVSTLTIQRTQQEDSAVYLCASSLTGTGTNQPQHFGDGTRLSIL.

This clonotype was counted ten times or more. The chain carries TRBV4-2 and TRBJ2-3, with TRBD2 identical over 8 bases. CDR1 and CDR2 from the germline V gene are LGHNA and YNFKEQ. The CDR3 runs 17 residues. Trimming cost V 0 bases and J 5 bases; bases outside gene matches: 10. CDR3 sequence reads: CASSQDGGSGGGDTQYF. In nucleotides, the CDR3 is TGTGCCAGCAGCCAAGATGGGGGAAGCGGGGGTGGAGATACGCAGTATTTT.

The V and J genes are TRBV6-2 or TRBV6-3 and TRBJ2-4; the match to TRBD1 covers 9 bases. Germline-derived CDR1 and CDR2 are MNHEY and SVGEGT. The junction had 10 bases not matched to a gene; V was cut back by 6 bases and J by 7 bases. The CDR3 is 15 residues long. CDR3 DNA: TGTGCCAGCAGGGCATGGAGGGACAGGGTGAACATTCAGTACTTC. It codes for CASRAWRDRVNIQYF.

Ten or more counts support this clonotype. Compared with germline, one end of the junction differs, possibly owing to a read error. This chain connects TRBV5-1 to TRBJ1-5; D ambiguous. Germline lookup yields CDR1 SGHRS and CDR2 YFSETQ. The CDR3 covers 13 residues. As DNA, the CDR3 is TGCGCCAGCAGCCGCGACGGGAATCGGCCCCAGCATTTT. Translation: CASSRDGNRPQHF.

The J gene is TRBJ2-7, the V gene TRBV5-1, with TRBD1 matching 9 bases. The junction had 8 bases not matched to a gene; V was cut back by 4 bases and J by 3 bases. Germline CDR1 reads SGHRS; CDR2 reads YFSETQ. The CDR3 length is 15 residues. The CDR3 loop is CASSIGTGNNYEQYV. The CDR3, as DNA: TGCGCCAGCAGCATCGGGACAGGGAATAACTACGAGCAGTACGTC.

This clonotype has a count of ten or more. V usage is TRBV27 and J usage is TRBJ2-3; 9 bases match TRBD1. Germline V gene lookup returns CDR1 MNHEY and CDR2 SMNVEV (reference sequence). The CDR3 runs to 14 residues. The V and J ends lost 4 bases and 2 bases, in that order; junction bases with no gene match: 1. In DNA, the CDR3 is TGTGCCAGCAGTTGGGACAGGGTCACAGATACGCAGTATTTT. The encoded protein is CASSWDRVTDTQYF.

This chain links TRBV6-5 with TRBJ2-3; tentative D call: TRBD1 (6 bases). The germline V and J ends were trimmed by 6 bases and 5 bases, with 15 bases remaining between them. CDR3 length: 14 residues. Germline V gene sequence: CDR1 MNHEY, CDR2 SVGAGI. In nucleotides, the CDR3 is TGTGCCAGCAGCGGTATCATAGGGGGAGATACGCAGTATTTT. Translation: CASSGIIGGDTQYF.

This clonotype was seen only a few times. The chain recombines TRBV4-3 with TRBJ2-2; D is tentatively TRBD1 or TRBD2 (5 bases each). V was pared by 0 bases and J by 8 bases, with 13 bases between. The V gene's germline CDR1 is LGHNA and CDR2 YSLEER. CDR3 length: 15 amino acids. CDR3 bases: TGCGCCAGCAGCCAAGAGGGTGGGACGGCGGGGGAGCTGTTTTTT. This codes for CASSQEGGTAGELFF.

This clonotype was counted only a few times. This chain uses TRBV24-1 with TRBJ2-5; D is unclear. From germline, CDR1 is KGHDR and CDR2 SFDVKD. The CDR3 is 14 amino acids. Trimming took off 3 bases at V and 5 bases at J, with 12 bases between the two ends. CDR3 amino acids: CATSDGLTGETQYF. CDR3 bases: TGTGCCACCAGTGATGGGCTGACTGGGGAGACCCAGTACTTC.

Ten or more counts support this clonotype. The rearrangement links TRBV7-8 to TRBJ1-1; D call uncertain. V lost 5 bases to trimming and J lost 4 bases, with 14 bases between them. The CDR3 has 14 amino acids. Per germline, CDR1 SGHVS and CDR2 FQNEAQ. CDR3 bases: TGTGCCAGCAGCCCCATTTACCGAAGCACTGAAGCTTTCTTT. It yields the protein CASSPIYRSTEAFF.

This clonotype has more than one count but fewer than ten. The chain couples TRBV20-1 to TRBJ1-5; D remains unclear. Germline V gene data show CDR1 as DFQATT and CDR2 as SNEGSKA (reference sequence). There are 12 residues in the CDR3. V lost 3 bases and J 6 bases, leaving 9 bases between the germline ends. CDR3 sequence (DNA): TGCAGTGCTAGGTTAGGAACTCAGCCCCAGCATTTT. Translation: CSARLGTQPQHF.

This clonotype was observed a handful of times. V is TRBV7-4 and J is TRBJ1-6; TRBD1 matches 7 bases. The CDR3 contains 14 residues. Germline CDR1 SGHVT, CDR2 SQSDAQ. The ends lost 6 bases at V and 6 bases at J; junction bases unmatched: 5. CDR3 loop: CASRSGTANSPLHF. The CDR3 nucleotides read TGTGCCAGCAGATCCGGGACAGCTAATTCACCCCTCCACTTT.

The chain has TRBV5-1 and TRBJ2-5, with 7 bases lining up with TRBD2. Germline CDR1 and CDR2: SGHRS and YFSETQ. V was clipped by 4 bases and J by 7 bases; unmatched bases: 16. The CDR3 sequence is 16 residues long. The CDR3 DNA sequence: TGCGCCAGCAGCCTGGGCCTCAGCGGGGCTTTGGGGACCCAGTACTTC. It codes for CASSLGLSGALGTQYF.

The CDR3 sequence: CASSLMPTNTEAFF. CDR3 nucleotide sequence: TGTGCCAGCAGCCTTATGCCCACGAACACTGAAGCTTTCTTT. This chain joins TRBV3-1 and TRBJ1-1; no clear D gene. Trimming pared 4 bases from V and 1 base from J, leaving 10 bases between. There are 14 residues in the CDR3. The germline gives CDR1 LGHDT, CDR2 YNNKEL (reference sequence).